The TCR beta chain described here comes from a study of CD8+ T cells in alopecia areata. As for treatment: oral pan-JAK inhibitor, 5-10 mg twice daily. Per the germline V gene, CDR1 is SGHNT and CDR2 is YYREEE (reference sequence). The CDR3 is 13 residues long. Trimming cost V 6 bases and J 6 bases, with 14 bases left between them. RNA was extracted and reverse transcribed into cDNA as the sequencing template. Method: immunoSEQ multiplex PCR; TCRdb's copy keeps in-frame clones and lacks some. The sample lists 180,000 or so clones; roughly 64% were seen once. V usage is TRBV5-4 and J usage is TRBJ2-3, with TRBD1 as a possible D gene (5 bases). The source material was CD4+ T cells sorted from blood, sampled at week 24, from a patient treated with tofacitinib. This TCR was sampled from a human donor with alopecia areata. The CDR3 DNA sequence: TGTGCCAGCAAGGGGCCGGACGCTGATACGCAGTATTTT. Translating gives CASKGPDADTQYF. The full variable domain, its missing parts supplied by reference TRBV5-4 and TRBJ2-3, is ETGVTQSPTHLIKTRGQQVTLRCSSQSGHNTVSWYQQALGQGPQFIFQYYREEENGRGNFPPRFSGLQFPNYSSELNVNALELDDSALYLCASKGPDADTQYFGPGTRLTVL.